The clone carrying this T cell receptor beta chain was found a few times. The sample comes from a study of T cell repertoires in cytomegalovirus infection. Whole-study context: It can be stated that public TCR beta signatures indicated CMV infection as well as a matching HLA type.

The ends were cut back, 5 bases at V and 6 bases at J, with 17 bases in the middle. CDR3 size: 15 residues. The germline CDR1 and CDR2 sequences are SGHVS and FNYEAQ. TCRdb passed the reads through MiXCR, listing each CDR3 protein once. In the table there are over 90,000 distinct CDR3 sequences, 16% of which are singletons. This rearrangement joins TRBV7-6 to TRBJ2-1; a possible D gene is TRBD2 (6 bases). Sequenced input: PBMCs. The clonotype comes from a human donor in good health (CMV status not recorded). Some clones in this sample may be carry-over from other donors' samples. Here the CDR3 reads CASSPIFRRGNEQFF. The CDR3 coding sequence is TGTGCCAGCAGCCCCATCTTCCGGCGGGGCAATGAGCAGTTCTTC.